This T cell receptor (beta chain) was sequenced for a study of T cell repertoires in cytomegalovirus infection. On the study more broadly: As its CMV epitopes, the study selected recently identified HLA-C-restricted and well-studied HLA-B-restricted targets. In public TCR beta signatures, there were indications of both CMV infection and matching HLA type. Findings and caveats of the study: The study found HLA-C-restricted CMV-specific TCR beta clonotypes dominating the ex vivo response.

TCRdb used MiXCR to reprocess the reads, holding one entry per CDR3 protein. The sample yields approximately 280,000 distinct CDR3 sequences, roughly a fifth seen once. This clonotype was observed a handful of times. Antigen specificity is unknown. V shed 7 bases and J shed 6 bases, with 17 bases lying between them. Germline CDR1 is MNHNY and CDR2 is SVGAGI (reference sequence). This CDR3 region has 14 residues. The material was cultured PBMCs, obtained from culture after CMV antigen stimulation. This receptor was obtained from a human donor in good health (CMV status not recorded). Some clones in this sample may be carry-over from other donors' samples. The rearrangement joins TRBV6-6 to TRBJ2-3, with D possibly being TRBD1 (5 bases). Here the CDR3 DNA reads TGTGCCAGCATGACCAGTAAGGGGCGGGATACGCAGTATTTT. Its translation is CASMTSKGRDTQYF.